The T cell receptor beta chain described here comes from a study of blood T cell repertoires in COVID-19. In the study overall: T cells, B-cell-depleted T cells, or PBMCs supplied cDNA or gDNA.

CDR1 and CDR2 (germline): LGHNA, YNFKEQ. V was clipped by 4 bases and J by 6 bases; unmatched bases: 6. The CDR3 is 14 residues long. Profiling relied on immunoSEQ multiplex PCR, and the TCRdb table lists in-frame clones only, not all of them. The sample has 350,000 to 400,000 clones, about 90% seen once. Followed longitudinally, the Seattle patients had been enrolled during active infection. The chain employs TRBV4-2 and TRBJ2-7; TRBD1 matches at 10 bases. Sequencing was performed on peripheral blood. The sequence was collected from a woman aged 25 to 39 with COVID-19, enrolled during active disease. DNA for the CDR3: TGTGCCAGCAGCCCCCTTGACAGGGGGCCCGAGCAGTACTTC. As protein: CASSPLDRGPEQYF.